Listed below are T cell receptor beta chains from one sample, sequenced in a study of T cells in Graves' hyperthyroidism and ophthalmopathy. Each CDR3 protein gets one entry after TCRdb re-called the multiplex PCR reads with MiXCR. The sample consists of about 600,000 distinct CDR3 sequences, more than 15% of them appearing once. Sequenced material: blood. The receptors derive from a woman aged 40-49 years with Graves' ophthalmopathy. CDR3s include the opening cysteine and the closing phenylalanine or tryptophan. D genes are given only for firm matches. Clone size is shown for a subset of rows, as once, few, many or a class of expanded clone.

j_gene: TRBJ2-7
v_gene: TRBV5-5
d_gene: TRBD1
abundance: many
CDR3aa: CASSFGTARYEQYF
CDR3nt: TGTGCCAGCAGCTTCGGGACAGCGCGATACGAGCAGTACTTC

j_gene: TRBJ2-7
v_gene: TRBV6-1
d_gene: NA
abundance: many
CDR3aa: CASWLSSVGVSYEQYF
CDR3nt: TGTGCCAGCTGGCTTTCTTCGGTGGGGGTCTCCTACGAGCAGTACTTC

j_gene: TRBJ2-3
v_gene: TRBV4-2
d_gene: TRBD2
abundance: few
CDR3aa: CASSQGTSVTDTQYF
CDR3nt: TGTGCCAGCAGCCAAGGGACTAGCGTCACAGATACGCAGTATTTT

j_gene: TRBJ2-3
v_gene: TRBV10-3
d_gene: NA
abundance: many
CDR3aa: CAISEQGTDTQYF
CDR3nt: TGTGCCATCAGTGAACAAGGGACAGATACGCAGTATTTT

j_gene: TRBJ2-1
v_gene: TRBV7-3
d_gene: NA
abundance: NA
CDR3aa: CASSPTATSGYNEQFF
CDR3nt: TGTGCCAGCAGTCCAACGGCGACTAGTGGTTACAATGAGCAGTTCTTC

j_gene: TRBJ2-6
v_gene: TRBV5-6
d_gene: TRBD1
abundance: NA
CDR3aa: CASSPRTGQWGANVLTF
CDR3nt: TGTGCCAGCAGCCCTAGGACAGGGCAGTGGGGGGCCAACGTCCTGACTTTC

j_gene: TRBJ2-2
v_gene: TRBV19
d_gene: NA
abundance: NA
CDR3aa: CASRTWRPAGPGELFF
CDR3nt: TGTGCCAGTAGAACATGGAGACCAGCCGGACCCGGGGAGCTGTTTTTT

j_gene: TRBJ2-5
v_gene: TRBV15
d_gene: NA
abundance: NA
CDR3aa: CATSREQRKETQYF
CDR3nt: TGTGCCACCAGCAGAGAACAGAGGAAAGAGACCCAGTACTTC

j_gene: TRBJ1-3
v_gene: TRBV29-1
d_gene: TRBD1
abundance: few
CDR3aa: CSVETLGQGGNTIYF
CDR3nt: TGCAGCGTTGAAACCCTAGGACAGGGGGGAAACACCATATATTTT

j_gene: TRBJ2-1
v_gene: TRBV30
d_gene: TRBD1
abundance: many
CDR3aa: CAWIPWGTGVYEQFF
CDR3nt: TGTGCCTGGATTCCCTGGGGGACAGGGGTCTATGAGCAGTTCTTC

j_gene: TRBJ2-1
v_gene: TRBV6-1
d_gene: TRBD2
abundance: NA
CDR3aa: CASRATSGSSYNEQFF
CDR3nt: TGTGCCAGCAGGGCGACTAGCGGAAGCTCCTACAATGAGCAGTTCTTC

j_gene: TRBJ1-1
v_gene: TRBV6-1
d_gene: NA
abundance: NA
CDR3aa: CACRPGTTRTEAFF
CDR3nt: TGTGCCTGCAGGCCCGGGACAACGAGGACTGAAGCTTTCTTT

j_gene: TRBJ1-2
v_gene: TRBV7-2
d_gene: NA
abundance: NA
CDR3aa: CASSLRQETALWGYTF
CDR3nt: TGTGCCAGCAGCCTTCGACAGGAGACCGCCCTTTGGGGCTACACCTTC

j_gene: TRBJ2-1
v_gene: TRBV20-1
d_gene: NA
abundance: many
CDR3aa: CSAIRDKQFF
CDR3nt: TGCAGTGCTATCCGGGATAAGCAGTTCTTC

j_gene: TRBJ2-5
v_gene: TRBV27
d_gene: NA
abundance: many
CDR3aa: CASSFQGGAQYF
CDR3nt: TGTGCCAGCAGTTTCCAGGGTGGGGCCCAGTACTTC

j_gene: TRBJ2-1
v_gene: TRBV11-2
d_gene: NA
abundance: many
CDR3aa: CASSLENGTPYNEQFF
CDR3nt: TGTGCCAGCAGCTTAGAGAACGGGACACCCTACAATGAGCAGTTCTTC

j_gene: TRBJ1-5
v_gene: TRBV15
d_gene: TRBD1
abundance: NA
CDR3aa: CATSRPQGTGGINQPQHF
CDR3nt: TGTGCCACCAGCAGACCCCAGGGGACAGGGGGCATAAATCAGCCCCAGCATTTT

j_gene: TRBJ2-3
v_gene: TRBV5-6
d_gene: TRBD1
abundance: many
CDR3aa: CASSSPAGQATPGVGTDTQYF
CDR3nt: TGTGCCAGCAGCTCGCCCGCGGGACAGGCCACACCCGGTGTGGGCACAGATACGCAGTATTTT

j_gene: TRBJ2-3
v_gene: TRBV20-1
d_gene: TRBD2
abundance: many
CDR3aa: CSARDSGGSSTDTQYF
CDR3nt: TGCAGTGCTAGAGATAGCGGGGGGTCTAGCACAGATACGCAGTATTTT

j_gene: TRBJ2-7
v_gene: TRBV27
d_gene: NA
abundance: NA
CDR3aa: CASSLYPSAAAYEQYF
CDR3nt: TGTGCCAGCAGTTTATATCCTAGCGCTGCTGCCTACGAGCAGTACTTC

j_gene: TRBJ2-3
v_gene: TRBV28
d_gene: NA
abundance: few
CDR3aa: CASYPSGLQRTQYF
CDR3nt: TGTGCCAGCTACCCCTCGGGACTCCAGAGAACGCAGTATTTT

j_gene: TRBJ2-3
v_gene: TRBV9
d_gene: TRBD1
abundance: many
CDR3aa: CASSRQGAKDTQYF
CDR3nt: TGTGCCAGCAGCAGACAGGGGGCTAAAGATACGCAGTATTTT

j_gene: TRBJ2-1
v_gene: TRBV7-2
d_gene: NA
abundance: many
CDR3aa: CASSFGPYNEQFF
CDR3nt: TGTGCCAGCAGCTTTGGACCCTACAATGAGCAGTTCTTC

j_gene: TRBJ1-6
v_gene: TRBV6-1
d_gene: NA
abundance: NA
CDR3aa: CASSLPGTPLHF
CDR3nt: TGTGCCAGCAGCCTCCCCGGGACGCCCCTCCACTTT

j_gene: TRBJ1-5
v_gene: TRBV6-2/TRBV6-3
d_gene: NA
abundance: NA
CDR3aa: CASRAGDQPQHF
CDR3nt: TGTGCCAGCAGGGCCGGAGATCAGCCCCAGCATTTT

j_gene: TRBJ2-2
v_gene: TRBV12-3/TRBV12-4
d_gene: TRBD1
abundance: NA
CDR3aa: CASSTDRASGGELFF
CDR3nt: TGTGCCAGCAGCACGGACAGGGCCTCAGGGGGGGAGCTGTTTTTT

j_gene: TRBJ2-7
v_gene: TRBV9
d_gene: TRBD2
abundance: many
CDR3aa: CASSVGVSGSYEQYF
CDR3nt: TGTGCCAGCAGCGTAGGTGTTAGCGGGAGCTACGAGCAGTACTTC

j_gene: TRBJ1-1
v_gene: TRBV19
d_gene: NA
abundance: NA
CDR3aa: CASRWGRTNTEAFF
CDR3nt: TGTGCCAGTCGCTGGGGACGTACGAACACTGAAGCTTTCTTT

j_gene: TRBJ1-6
v_gene: TRBV15
d_gene: NA
abundance: few
CDR3aa: CATSRDGRDNSPLHF
CDR3nt: TGTGCCACCAGCAGAGATGGCAGGGATAATTCACCCCTCCACTTT

j_gene: TRBJ2-2
v_gene: TRBV28
d_gene: NA
abundance: once
CDR3aa: CASSSPGITGELFF
CDR3nt: TGTGCCAGCAGTTCCCCCGGGATCACCGGGGAGCTGTTTTTT

j_gene: TRBJ2-7
v_gene: TRBV5-6
d_gene: TRBD2
abundance: NA
CDR3aa: CASSFGLASYEQYF
CDR3nt: TGTGCCAGCAGCTTTGGACTAGCATCCTACGAGCAGTACTTC

j_gene: TRBJ2-3
v_gene: TRBV7-2
d_gene: NA
abundance: many
CDR3aa: CASSLSPRGPRTDTQYF
CDR3nt: TGTGCCAGCAGCTTATCCCCCAGGGGACCCCGCACAGATACGCAGTATTTT

j_gene: TRBJ2-7
v_gene: TRBV10-3
d_gene: NA
abundance: many
CDR3aa: CAISPGVSSYEQYF
CDR3nt: TGTGCCATCAGCCCAGGGGTTAGCTCCTACGAGCAGTACTTC

j_gene: TRBJ2-3
v_gene: TRBV4-1
d_gene: TRBD2
abundance: many
CDR3aa: CASRTTSGRSTDTQYF
CDR3nt: TGCGCCAGCAGGACAACTAGCGGGCGAAGCACAGATACGCAGTATTTT

j_gene: TRBJ1-5
v_gene: TRBV7-9
d_gene: NA
abundance: many
CDR3aa: CASSPGPYQPQHF
CDR3nt: TGTGCCAGCAGCCCCGGGCCGTATCAGCCCCAGCATTTT

j_gene: TRBJ2-3
v_gene: TRBV3-1
d_gene: NA
abundance: many
CDR3aa: CASSQGPTSTDTQYF
CDR3nt: TGTGCCAGCAGCCAAGGACCCACTAGCACAGATACGCAGTATTTT

j_gene: TRBJ2-1
v_gene: TRBV5-5
d_gene: NA
abundance: few
CDR3aa: CASSLASGINEQFF
CDR3nt: TGTGCCAGCAGCTTGGCCTCTGGGATCAATGAGCAGTTCTTC

j_gene: TRBJ2-4
v_gene: TRBV2
d_gene: NA
abundance: many
CDR3aa: CASSEETLAKNIQYF
CDR3nt: TGTGCCAGCAGTGAGGAAACGTTAGCCAAAAACATTCAGTACTTC

j_gene: TRBJ1-5
v_gene: TRBV18
d_gene: NA
abundance: few
CDR3aa: CASSPDGLDQPQHF
CDR3nt: TGTGCCAGCTCACCAGACGGGTTGGATCAGCCCCAGCATTTT

j_gene: TRBJ2-7
v_gene: TRBV27
d_gene: NA
abundance: many
CDR3aa: CASSLSSPYEQYF
CDR3nt: TGTGCCAGCAGTTTATCGTCCCCTTACGAGCAGTACTTC

j_gene: TRBJ2-7
v_gene: TRBV5-1
d_gene: TRBD1
abundance: NA
CDR3aa: CASSLGQGFHEQYF
CDR3nt: TGCGCCAGCAGCTTGGGACAGGGGTTCCACGAGCAGTACTTC

j_gene: TRBJ1-1
v_gene: TRBV19
d_gene: NA
abundance: few
CDR3aa: CASRTARVNTEAFF
CDR3nt: TGTGCCAGTAGGACGGCCAGGGTAAACACTGAAGCTTTCTTT

j_gene: TRBJ2-5
v_gene: TRBV7-9
d_gene: NA
abundance: many
CDR3aa: CASTPAETQYF
CDR3nt: TGTGCCAGCACTCCGGCAGAGACCCAGTACTTC

j_gene: TRBJ1-2
v_gene: TRBV6-1
d_gene: NA
abundance: NA
CDR3aa: CASSESRTASLTF
CDR3nt: TGTGCCAGCAGTGAAAGTCGGACAGCCTCACTCACCTTC

j_gene: TRBJ2-7
v_gene: TRBV11-2
d_gene: NA
abundance: many
CDR3aa: CASSRVRNYEQYF
CDR3nt: TGTGCCAGCAGCCGGGTCAGGAACTACGAGCAGTACTTC

j_gene: TRBJ1-1
v_gene: TRBV20-1
d_gene: NA
abundance: many
CDR3aa: CSAKSGATNTEAFF
CDR3nt: TGCAGTGCTAAATCGGGGGCAACGAACACTGAAGCTTTCTTT

j_gene: TRBJ2-7
v_gene: TRBV4-1
d_gene: TRBD1
abundance: NA
CDR3aa: CASSPIGTGSYEQYF
CDR3nt: TGCGCCAGCAGCCCCATAGGGACAGGGTCCTACGAGCAGTACTTC

j_gene: TRBJ2-1
v_gene: TRBV3-1
d_gene: NA
abundance: many
CDR3aa: CASSQGHPNEQFF
CDR3nt: TGTGCCAGCAGCCAAGGTCACCCGAATGAGCAGTTCTTC

j_gene: TRBJ2-2
v_gene: TRBV12-3/TRBV12-4
d_gene: NA
abundance: many
CDR3aa: CASRTVNTGELFF
CDR3nt: TGTGCCAGCAGGACGGTGAACACCGGGGAGCTGTTTTTT

j_gene: TRBJ2-7
v_gene: TRBV20-1
d_gene: NA
abundance: NA
CDR3aa: CSASKRSFPYEQYF
CDR3nt: TGCAGTGCTAGTAAGAGGAGTTTCCCCTACGAGCAGTACTTC

j_gene: TRBJ2-3
v_gene: TRBV5-1
d_gene: NA
abundance: NA
CDR3aa: CASRHSHRTDTQYF
CDR3nt: TGCGCCAGCCGACATTCGCATCGCACAGATACGCAGTATTTT

j_gene: TRBJ2-1
v_gene: TRBV29-1
d_gene: NA
abundance: NA
CDR3aa: CSVEVGARGLQFF
CDR3nt: TGCAGCGTTGAAGTCGGGGCCAGGGGCCTGCAGTTCTTC